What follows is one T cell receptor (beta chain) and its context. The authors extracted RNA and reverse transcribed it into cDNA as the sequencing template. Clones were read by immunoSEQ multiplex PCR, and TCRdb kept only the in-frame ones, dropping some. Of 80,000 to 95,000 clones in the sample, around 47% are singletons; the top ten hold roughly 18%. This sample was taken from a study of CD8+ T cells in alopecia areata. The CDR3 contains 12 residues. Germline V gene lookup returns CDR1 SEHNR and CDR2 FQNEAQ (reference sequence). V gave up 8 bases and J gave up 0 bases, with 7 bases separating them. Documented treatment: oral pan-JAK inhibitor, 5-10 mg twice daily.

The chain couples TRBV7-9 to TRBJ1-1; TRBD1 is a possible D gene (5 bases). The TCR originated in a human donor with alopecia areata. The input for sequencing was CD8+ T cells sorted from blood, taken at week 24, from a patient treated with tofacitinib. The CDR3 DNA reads TGTGCCAGCTCGACAGTGAACACTGAAGCTTTCTTT. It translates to CASSTVNTEAFF.